Listed below are T cell receptor beta chains from one sample, sequenced in a study of control samples from healthy donors and cancer patients. Using immunoSEQ multiplex PCR, the repertoire was profiled, and TCRdb retains in-frame clones only, with some absent. The sample consists of about 180,000 clones, nearly 90% of them appearing once. The sample was blood. Every receptor here comes from a woman between 45 and 60 years old in good health. Both conserved end residues are part of each CDR3. D genes are given only for firm matches. Some rows mark clone size as missing; the rest say once, few, many or name a class of expanded clone.

d_call: -
v_call: TRBV4-1
j_call: TRBJ2-7
clone_size: once
cdr3_aa: CASSQGGLFQYF
cdr3_nt: TGCGCCAGCAGCCAAGGGGGACTTTTTCAGTACTTC

d_call: TRBD1
v_call: TRBV11-2
j_call: TRBJ2-7
clone_size: few
cdr3_aa: CASSATGGSYEQYF
cdr3_nt: TGTGCCAGCAGCGCTACAGGGGGCTCTTACGAGCAGTACTTC

d_call: TRBD1
v_call: TRBV11-3
j_call: TRBJ2-6
clone_size: -
cdr3_aa: CASSPRQGSSGANVLTF
cdr3_nt: TGTGCCAGCAGCCCACGACAGGGAAGCTCTGGGGCCAACGTCCTGACTTTC

d_call: -
v_call: TRBV25-1
j_call: TRBJ2-5
clone_size: -
cdr3_aa: CASGETQYF
cdr3_nt: TGTGCCAGCGGAGAGACCCAGTACTTC

d_call: -
v_call: TRBV7-2
j_call: TRBJ2-5
clone_size: -
cdr3_aa: CASGVLGFQETQYF
cdr3_nt: TGTGCCAGCGGGGTGTTGGGGTTCCAAGAGACCCAGTACTTC

d_call: -
v_call: TRBV30
j_call: TRBJ1-4
clone_size: -
cdr3_aa: CAWSVQTQKLFF
cdr3_nt: TGTGCCTGGAGTGTCCAGACCCAGAAACTGTTTTTT

d_call: TRBD1
v_call: TRBV10-3
j_call: TRBJ1-5
clone_size: -
cdr3_aa: CAISESGQGNYQPQHF
cdr3_nt: TGTGCCATCAGTGAGTCGGGACAGGGGAACTATCAGCCCCAGCATTTT

d_call: TRBD2
v_call: TRBV2
j_call: TRBJ2-1
clone_size: once
cdr3_aa: CGGPASGEYEQFF
cdr3_nt: TGTGGGGGGCCGGCTAGCGGGGAGTATGAGCAGTTCTTC

d_call: -
v_call: TRBV9
j_call: TRBJ2-2
clone_size: -
cdr3_aa: CASSEGAGELFF
cdr3_nt: TGTGCCAGCAGCGAGGGTGCCGGGGAGCTGTTTTTT

d_call: -
v_call: TRBV7-9
j_call: TRBJ1-1
clone_size: few
cdr3_aa: CASSLATGMNTEAFF
cdr3_nt: TGTGCCAGCAGCTTAGCCACAGGGATGAACACTGAAGCTTTCTTT

d_call: -
v_call: TRBV6-2/TRBV6-3
j_call: TRBJ2-2
clone_size: -
cdr3_aa: CASSYSRQAGELFF
cdr3_nt: TGTGCCAGCAGTTACTCTAGGCAGGCCGGGGAGCTGTTTTTT

d_call: -
v_call: TRBV9
j_call: TRBJ2-2
clone_size: -
cdr3_aa: CASSVEWTTGELFF
cdr3_nt: TGTGCCAGCAGCGTAGAGTGGACCACCGGGGAGCTGTTTTTT

d_call: -
v_call: TRBV9
j_call: TRBJ1-1
clone_size: -
cdr3_aa: CASSVDGGVGTEAFF
cdr3_nt: TGTGCCAGCAGCGTAGACGGCGGGGTCGGAACTGAAGCTTTCTTT

d_call: -
v_call: TRBV7-3
j_call: TRBJ1-1
clone_size: -
cdr3_aa: CASSDTRNTEAFF
cdr3_nt: TGTGCCAGCAGCGATACACGGAACACTGAAGCTTTCTTT

d_call: TRBD2
v_call: TRBV6-2/TRBV6-3
j_call: TRBJ2-1
clone_size: -
cdr3_aa: CASSLTSGGNEQFF
cdr3_nt: TGTGCCAGCAGCCTGACTAGCGGGGGGAATGAGCAGTTCTTC

d_call: -
v_call: TRBV14
j_call: TRBJ2-7
clone_size: -
cdr3_aa: CASSQATIEQYF
cdr3_nt: TGTGCCAGCAGCCAAGCTACGATTGAGCAGTACTTC

d_call: -
v_call: TRBV5-5
j_call: TRBJ1-2
clone_size: -
cdr3_aa: CASSLETGLNYGYTF
cdr3_nt: TGTGCCAGCAGCTTGGAAACAGGTTTAAACTATGGCTACACCTTC

d_call: -
v_call: TRBV7-9
j_call: TRBJ1-3
clone_size: -
cdr3_aa: CASSLSRVSGNTIYF
cdr3_nt: TGTGCCAGCAGCTTAAGCAGGGTCTCTGGAAACACCATATATTTT

d_call: -
v_call: TRBV15
j_call: TRBJ2-1
clone_size: -
cdr3_aa: CATNGGTYNEQFF
cdr3_nt: TGTGCCACCAACGGGGGAACCTACAATGAGCAGTTCTTC

d_call: -
v_call: TRBV29-1
j_call: TRBJ2-3
clone_size: -
cdr3_aa: CSVRVTGAMSDTQYF
cdr3_nt: TGCAGTGTTAGGGTTACGGGGGCGATGTCAGATACGCAGTATTTT

d_call: -
v_call: TRBV7-6
j_call: TRBJ2-2
clone_size: -
cdr3_aa: CASSSGQPGELFF
cdr3_nt: TGTGCCAGCAGCTCCGGACAACCCGGGGAGCTGTTTTTT

d_call: -
v_call: TRBV7-3
j_call: TRBJ1-1
clone_size: -
cdr3_aa: CASSLNSGTEAFF
cdr3_nt: TGTGCCAGCAGCTTAAATTCCGGCACTGAAGCTTTCTTT

d_call: TRBD2
v_call: TRBV18
j_call: TRBJ2-7
clone_size: -
cdr3_aa: CASSYTTGLAGYEQYF
cdr3_nt: TGTGCCAGCTCATACACCACGGGACTAGCGGGCTACGAGCAGTACTTC

d_call: -
v_call: TRBV5-4
j_call: TRBJ2-7
clone_size: -
cdr3_aa: CASSLVGAEQYF
cdr3_nt: TGTGCCAGCAGCTTGGTCGGTGCCGAGCAGTACTTC

d_call: -
v_call: TRBV4-1
j_call: TRBJ1-2
clone_size: -
cdr3_aa: CASSQDNIYGYTF
cdr3_nt: TGCGCCAGCAGCCAAGATAACATCTATGGCTACACCTTC

d_call: -
v_call: TRBV3-1/TRBV3-2
j_call: TRBJ2-3
clone_size: -
cdr3_aa: CASSPGYF
cdr3_nt: TGTGCCAGCAGTCCAGGGTATTTT

d_call: -
v_call: TRBV6-5
j_call: TRBJ2-7
clone_size: few
cdr3_aa: CASSYSPQDYHEQYF
cdr3_nt: TGTGCCAGCAGTTACTCGCCGCAGGACTACCACGAGCAGTACTTC

d_call: TRBD2
v_call: TRBV7-2
j_call: TRBJ2-3
clone_size: -
cdr3_aa: CASSLGLAGSDTQYF
cdr3_nt: TGTGCCAGCAGCTTAGGTCTAGCGGGGTCAGATACGCAGTATTTT

d_call: TRBD1
v_call: TRBV10-3
j_call: TRBJ1-3
clone_size: -
cdr3_aa: CASQGSGNTIYF
cdr3_nt: TGTGCCTCACAGGGGTCTGGAAACACCATATATTTT

d_call: TRBD1
v_call: TRBV29-1
j_call: TRBJ1-1
clone_size: -
cdr3_aa: CSVRTGEAFF
cdr3_nt: TGCAGCGTCCGGACAGGAGAAGCTTTCTTT

d_call: -
v_call: TRBV5-4
j_call: TRBJ1-5
clone_size: -
cdr3_aa: CASSFGECSGSSAQHF
cdr3_nt: TGTGCCAGCAGCTTTGGCGAATGCTCAGGGAGTTCAGCCCAGCATTTT

d_call: -
v_call: TRBV30
j_call: TRBJ2-7
clone_size: few
cdr3_aa: CAWSEGLLRSYEQYF
cdr3_nt: TGTGCCTGGAGTGAAGGCCTCTTGCGCTCCTACGAGCAGTACTTC

d_call: -
v_call: TRBV29-1
j_call: TRBJ1-1
clone_size: once
cdr3_aa: CSGDRKNTEAFF
cdr3_nt: TGCAGCGGTGACAGGAAGAACACTGAAGCTTTCTTT

d_call: TRBD2
v_call: TRBV7-2
j_call: TRBJ2-1
clone_size: -
cdr3_aa: CASSRQDYGGEYNEQFF
cdr3_nt: TGTGCCAGCAGCCGCCAAGACTACGGGGGGGAATACAATGAGCAGTTCTTC

d_call: -
v_call: TRBV19
j_call: TRBJ2-7
clone_size: -
cdr3_aa: CASSKTAPSYEQYF
cdr3_nt: TGTGCCAGTAGTAAAACAGCTCCCTCCTACGAGCAGTACTTC

d_call: -
v_call: TRBV2
j_call: TRBJ2-1
clone_size: -
cdr3_aa: CASSSTGTEQFF
cdr3_nt: TGTGCCAGCAGCTCAACAGGGACTGAGCAGTTCTTC

d_call: -
v_call: TRBV27
j_call: TRBJ2-7
clone_size: -
cdr3_aa: CATQRGLEKYF
cdr3_nt: TGTGCCACCCAAAGGGGTTTAGAGAAGTACTTC

d_call: TRBD1
v_call: TRBV5-6
j_call: TRBJ1-1
clone_size: -
cdr3_aa: CASSSEPGQVNTEAFF
cdr3_nt: TGTGCCAGCAGCTCCGAACCGGGACAGGTGAACACTGAAGCTTTCTTT

d_call: TRBD2
v_call: TRBV3-1/TRBV3-2
j_call: TRBJ2-3
clone_size: -
cdr3_aa: CASSLAGGTDTQYF
cdr3_nt: TGTGCCAGCAGCCTAGCGGGGGGCACAGATACGCAGTATTTT

d_call: -
v_call: TRBV5-4
j_call: TRBJ1-1
clone_size: once
cdr3_aa: CASSLFDTEAFF
cdr3_nt: TGTGCCAGCAGCTTGTTTGACACTGAAGCTTTCTTT

d_call: TRBD1
v_call: TRBV28
j_call: TRBJ1-1
clone_size: -
cdr3_aa: CASSVDRGRPSNTEAFF
cdr3_nt: TGTGCCAGCAGTGTCGACAGGGGGCGTCCCTCAAACACTGAAGCTTTCTTT

d_call: -
v_call: TRBV3-1/TRBV3-2
j_call: TRBJ1-5
clone_size: few
cdr3_aa: CASSQGQGRAAGPQHF
cdr3_nt: TGTGCCAGCAGCCAAGGGCAGGGTCGGGCCGCCGGGCCCCAGCATTTT

d_call: -
v_call: TRBV3-1/TRBV3-2
j_call: TRBJ1-5
clone_size: -
cdr3_aa: CASSPDSVAGRPQHF
cdr3_nt: TGTGCCAGCAGTCCGGACTCCGTGGCGGGTCGGCCCCAGCATTTT

d_call: TRBD2
v_call: TRBV3-1/TRBV3-2
j_call: TRBJ2-5
clone_size: -
cdr3_aa: CASSATGTSVETQYF
cdr3_nt: TGTGCCAGCAGCGCCACCGGGACTAGCGTCGAGACCCAGTACTTC

d_call: -
v_call: TRBV19
j_call: TRBJ2-3
clone_size: -
cdr3_aa: CAASGGGTHTQYF
cdr3_nt: TGTGCCGCCTCCGGCGGGGGCACACATACGCAGTATTTT

d_call: TRBD2
v_call: TRBV7-6
j_call: TRBJ2-1
clone_size: few
cdr3_aa: CASSLASGRVYNEQFF
cdr3_nt: TGTGCCAGCAGCTTAGCGAGCGGGAGGGTCTACAATGAGCAGTTCTTC

d_call: TRBD1
v_call: TRBV19
j_call: TRBJ1-1
clone_size: once
cdr3_aa: CASTLPAGGVGTEAFF
cdr3_nt: TGTGCCAGTACCCTGCCGGCAGGGGGAGTCGGCACTGAAGCTTTCTTT

d_call: TRBD2
v_call: TRBV28
j_call: TRBJ2-3
clone_size: -
cdr3_aa: CASTSGGRGTQYF
cdr3_nt: TGTGCCAGCACCTCGGGCGGGAGAGGTACGCAGTATTTT

d_call: -
v_call: TRBV7-2
j_call: TRBJ2-3
clone_size: -
cdr3_aa: CASRSGGGRGDTQYF
cdr3_nt: TGTGCCAGCAGGTCTGGGGGCGGCCGGGGGGATACGCAGTATTTT

d_call: -
v_call: TRBV6-4
j_call: TRBJ2-2
clone_size: -
cdr3_aa: CASSYYAGFTGELFF
cdr3_nt: TGTGCCAGCAGTTATTATGCGGGGTTCACCGGGGAGCTGTTTTTT

d_call: -
v_call: TRBV18
j_call: TRBJ2-1
clone_size: -
cdr3_aa: CASSPSRNEQFF
cdr3_nt: TGTGCCAGCTCACCTAGCCGCAATGAGCAGTTCTTC

d_call: -
v_call: TRBV30
j_call: TRBJ1-3
clone_size: once
cdr3_aa: CAWMARGTPSGNTIYF
cdr3_nt: TGTGCCTGGATGGCGAGGGGGACACCCTCTGGAAACACCATATATTTT

d_call: -
v_call: TRBV28
j_call: TRBJ1-5
clone_size: -
cdr3_aa: CASGAGRVGSSNQPQHF
cdr3_nt: TGTGCCAGCGGCGCCGGTAGGGTGGGTTCTAGCAATCAGCCCCAGCATTTT

d_call: TRBD2
v_call: TRBV13
j_call: TRBJ2-3
clone_size: -
cdr3_aa: CASSLILAGGQRNTQYF
cdr3_nt: TGTGCCAGCAGCTTAATACTAGCGGGAGGCCAGAGGAATACGCAGTATTTT

d_call: -
v_call: TRBV7-9
j_call: TRBJ1-1
clone_size: -
cdr3_aa: CASSHSVGEAFF
cdr3_nt: TGTGCCAGCAGCCACTCCGTGGGTGAAGCTTTCTTT

d_call: -
v_call: TRBV27
j_call: TRBJ1-1
clone_size: -
cdr3_aa: CASSLGTVNTEAFF
cdr3_nt: TGTGCTAGCAGTTTGGGGACGGTGAACACTGAAGCTTTCTTT

d_call: -
v_call: TRBV11-2
j_call: TRBJ2-3
clone_size: -
cdr3_aa: CASSLDYPGTSTDTQYF
cdr3_nt: TGTGCCAGCAGCTTAGATTACCCAGGGACCAGCACAGATACGCAGTATTTT

d_call: -
v_call: TRBV7-9
j_call: TRBJ1-1
clone_size: -
cdr3_aa: CASSLGRGWGGTEAFF
cdr3_nt: TGTGCCAGCAGCTTAGGCCGGGGGTGGGGCGGCACTGAAGCTTTCTTT

d_call: -
v_call: TRBV12-3/TRBV12-4
j_call: TRBJ2-7
clone_size: -
cdr3_aa: CASSRPAGYEQYF
cdr3_nt: TGTGCCAGCAGTAGACCGGCCGGTTACGAGCAGTACTTC